This T cell receptor (beta chain) was found in a study of neoadjuvant nivolumab and ipilimumab in lung cancer (dated by TCRdb to 2018 to 2020). As for the study more broadly: Nivolumab was given at 3 mg/kg intravenously on days 1, 15 and 29, and the combination arm added ipilimumab 1 mg/kg on day 1 only. The primary trial endpoint was the major pathologic response (MPR) rate in the intention-to-treat population in each study arm. Of the approximately 44 patients with operable NSCLC treated in the trial, approximately 23 were randomized to nivolumab monotherapy and around 20 to nivolumab plus ipilimumab. TCR repertoires were compared between pretherapy (baseline) peripheral blood and tumors resected at surgery after neoadjuvant immune checkpoint blockade. Matched pretherapy and resected tumor pairs were analyzed for seven patients, of whom four received nivolumab and three received nivolumab plus ipilimumab.

What the authors observed across the whole study: Pretherapy blood TCR richness correlated positively with richness in tumors resected after neoadjuvant therapy (Spearman R ≈ 0.79). Tumor T-cell richness and clonality rose from pretherapy to surgery in three of three dual-therapy tumors but in only two of four nivolumab-treated tumors. Compared with tumor-adjacent uninvolved lung, resected tumors had greater TCR richness and clonality, and increases showed up in more of the dual-therapy-treated tumors. TCR sequencing was performed in a small number of samples. No significant correlation was found between TCR clonality and pathologic tumor regression, and only one major-pathologic-response sample was available for the clonality analysis.

The intended sense of this specimen's time point label: at surgical resection after neoadjuvant nivolumab +/- ipilimumab. Samples were obtained from the phase 2 randomized NEOSTAR trial, in which neoadjuvant nivolumab or nivolumab plus ipilimumab followed by surgery was tested in operable NSCLC. In the germline V gene, CDR1 corresponds to SNHLY and CDR2 to FYNNEI. V and J are trimmed by 4 bases and 1 base, and the gene matches miss 3 bases of the junction. The CDR3, from cysteine to phenylalanine, totals 15 residues. Just the 45-base CDR3 DNA is kept, in frame starting at base 1. Libraries were built with the immunoSEQ multiplex PCR assay. The published analysis was carried out like this. Repertoires were summarized in terms of richness and clonality, and significantly expanded and contracted clones between pre- and post-therapy samples were identified. TCRdb re-hosts the immuneACCESS table, in-frame sequences only. Its copies lack some clones; in the studies checked, an unresolved V gene accounts for under half of them, and the cause for the rest is not known. That table is the source of V, J and clone size, and D and trimming were worked out from the DNA. The sample table records 30,000 to 35,000 clones; more than 85% of these occur just once. The ten largest account for about 2.1% of the sample.

Concerning this clone: What this receptor recognizes is not known. No base qualities exist here, and no much larger clone lies one base off it.

In this chain, TRBV2 is recombined with TRBJ2-3, with 9 central nucleotides matching TRBD1. This sequence was found in an adult with non-small cell lung cancer. Here the sequenced sample was peripheral blood, taken after neoadjuvant nivolumab, alone or with ipilimumab, at or shortly before surgery. The nucleotide sequence is TGTGCCAGCAGTGCCCGACAGGGGGGCACAGATACGCAGTATTTT. Its product reads: CASSARQGGTDTQYF.